This paragraph covers one T cell receptor (beta chain) sequence. The antigen is not known. These data are taken from a study of shared clonotypes between healthy human individuals. Study as a whole: Every donor yielded three CD4 naive, three CD4 memory, two CD8 naive and one CD8 memory plate. Study-wide points: As a rule, naive subsets had a larger estimated richness than memory subsets. Several donors held about 5% of naive CD4 clonotypes in common.

Naive-designated CD8 cells lacked CD45RO, were positively enriched for CCR7, and omitted terminally differentiated effector memory CD45RA+ cells. CDR1 is SGHAT, CDR2 FQNNGV, per germline. This CDR3 comprises 14 residues. V was trimmed by 3 bases and J by 2 bases, leaving 11 bases between them. This was a deep-level run. Repertoires were generated with immunoSEQ multiplex PCR, while TCRdb's copy carries only in-frame clones and drops some. The sample shows about 2.1 million clones, over 85% of them seen only once. V gene TRBV11-2 combines with J gene TRBJ2-7; tentatively, D is TRBD1 or TRBD2 (5 bases each). This receptor was obtained from a man aged 18 to 29 in good health. Some clones in this sample may be carry-over from other donors' samples. Sequencing was done on a sample of naive CD8+ T cells from PBMCs. CDR3 sequence: CASSLARGTYEQYF. The DNA of the CDR3 is TGTGCCAGCAGCTTGGCGAGGGGTACCTACGAGCAGTACTTC.